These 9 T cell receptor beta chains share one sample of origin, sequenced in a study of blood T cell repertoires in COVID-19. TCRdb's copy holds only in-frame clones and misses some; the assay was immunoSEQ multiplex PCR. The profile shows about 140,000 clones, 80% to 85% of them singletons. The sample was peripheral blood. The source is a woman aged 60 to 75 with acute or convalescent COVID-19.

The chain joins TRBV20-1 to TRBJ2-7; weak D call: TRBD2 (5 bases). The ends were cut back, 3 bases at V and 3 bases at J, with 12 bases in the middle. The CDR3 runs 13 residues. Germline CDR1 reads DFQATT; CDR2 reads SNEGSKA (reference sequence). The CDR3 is CSASQAENYEQYF. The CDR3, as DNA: TGCAGTGCTAGTCAAGCGGAGAACTACGAGCAGTACTTC.

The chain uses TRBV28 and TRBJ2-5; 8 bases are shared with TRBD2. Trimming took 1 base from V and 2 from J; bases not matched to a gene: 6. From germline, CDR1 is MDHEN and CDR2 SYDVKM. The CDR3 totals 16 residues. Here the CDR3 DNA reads TGTGCCAGCAGTTTATTTGGTAGCGGGAAACAAGAGACCCAGTACTTC. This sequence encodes CASSLFGSGKQETQYF.

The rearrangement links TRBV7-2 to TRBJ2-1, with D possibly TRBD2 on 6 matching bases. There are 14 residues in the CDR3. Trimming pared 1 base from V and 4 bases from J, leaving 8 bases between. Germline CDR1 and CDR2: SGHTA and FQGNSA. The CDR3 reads CASSLVRGYNEQFF. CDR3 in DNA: TGTGCCAGCAGCTTAGTGCGGGGATACAATGAGCAGTTCTTC.

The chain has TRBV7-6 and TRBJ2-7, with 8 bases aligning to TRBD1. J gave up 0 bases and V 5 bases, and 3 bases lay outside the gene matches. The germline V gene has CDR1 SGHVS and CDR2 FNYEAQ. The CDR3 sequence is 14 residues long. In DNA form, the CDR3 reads TGTGCCAGCAGCGACGGACAGGGCTCCTACGAGCAGTACTTC. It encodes CASSDGQGSYEQYF.

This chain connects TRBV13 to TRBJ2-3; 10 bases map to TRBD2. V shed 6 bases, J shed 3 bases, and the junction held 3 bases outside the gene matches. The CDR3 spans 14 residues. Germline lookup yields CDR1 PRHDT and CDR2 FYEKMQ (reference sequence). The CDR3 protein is CASSSGRLTDTQYF. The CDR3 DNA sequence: TGTGCCAGCAGTAGCGGGAGGCTTACAGATACGCAGTATTTT.

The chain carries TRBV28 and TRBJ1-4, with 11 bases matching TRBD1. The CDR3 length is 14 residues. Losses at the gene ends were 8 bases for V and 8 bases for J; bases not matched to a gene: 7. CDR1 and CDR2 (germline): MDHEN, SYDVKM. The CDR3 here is CASGQGASGEKLFF. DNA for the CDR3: TGTGCCAGCGGACAGGGGGCGTCTGGAGAAAAACTGTTTTTT. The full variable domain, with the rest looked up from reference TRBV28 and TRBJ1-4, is DVKVTQSSRYLVKRTGEKVFLECVQDMDHENMFWYRQDPGLGLRLIYFSYDVKMKEKGDIPEGYSVSREKKERFSLILESASTNQTSMYLCASGQGASGEKLFFGSGTQLSVL.

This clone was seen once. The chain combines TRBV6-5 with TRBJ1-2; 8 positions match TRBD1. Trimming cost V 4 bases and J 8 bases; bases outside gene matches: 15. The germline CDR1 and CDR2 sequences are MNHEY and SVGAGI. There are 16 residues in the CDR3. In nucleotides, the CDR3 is TGTGCCAGCAGTTCCGATCGACGAATACAGGGGGGAGGCTACACCTTC. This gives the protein CASSSDRRIQGGGYTF.

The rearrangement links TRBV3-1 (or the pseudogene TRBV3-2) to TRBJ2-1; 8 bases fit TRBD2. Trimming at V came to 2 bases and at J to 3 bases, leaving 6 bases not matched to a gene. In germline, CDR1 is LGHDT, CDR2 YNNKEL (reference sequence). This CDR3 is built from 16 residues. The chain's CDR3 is CASSQPGLVNYNEQFF. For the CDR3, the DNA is TGTGCCAGCAGCCAACCGGGACTAGTAAACTACAATGAGCAGTTCTTC.

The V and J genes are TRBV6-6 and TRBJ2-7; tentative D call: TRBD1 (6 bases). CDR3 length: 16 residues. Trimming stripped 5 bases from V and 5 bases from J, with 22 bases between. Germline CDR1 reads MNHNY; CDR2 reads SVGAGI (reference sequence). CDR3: CASSTDRSQGIDEQYF. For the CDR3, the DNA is TGTGCCAGCAGTACCGATCGATCACAGGGCATCGACGAGCAGTACTTC.